The 8 T cell receptor beta chains reported below all come from one sample, sequenced in a study of shared clonotypes between healthy human individuals. Profiled with immunoSEQ multiplex PCR; TCRdb holds only in-frame clones, not every one. The data show around 600,000 clones, with 95% to 98% seen just once and 0.3% to 0.35% held by the top ten. Naive-designated CD8 cells lacked CD45RO, were positively enriched for CCR7, and omitted terminally differentiated effector memory CD45RA+ cells. Input material: naive CD8+ T cells sorted from blood. These receptors all come from a man aged 30 to 45 in good health.

V is TRBV7-9 and J is TRBJ1-3; D may be TRBD1 (5 bases). Looked up from germline, CDR1 is SEHNR and CDR2 is FQNEAQ (reference sequence). The CDR3 contains 16 residues. V was trimmed by 5 bases and J by 4 bases, leaving 18 bases between them. The CDR3 reads CASSRILGQEGNTIYF. The CDR3 DNA sequence: TGTGCCAGCAGCCGAATTTTGGGGCAGGAGGGAAACACCATATATTTT. Full variable domain (outside the CDR3, taken from reference TRBV7-9 and TRBJ1-3): DTGVSQNPRHKITKRGQNVTFRCDPISEHNRLYWYRQTLGQGPEFLTYFQNEAQLEKSRLLSDRFSAERPKGSFSTLEIQRTEQGDSAMYLCASSRILGQEGNTIYFGEGSWLTVV.

This sequence joins TRBV28 and TRBJ2-2; the match to TRBD1 covers 8 bases. In germline, CDR1 is MDHEN, CDR2 SYDVKM. The CDR3 runs 14 residues. The junction had 5 bases not matched to a gene; V was cut back by 7 bases and J by 4 bases. Here the CDR3 DNA reads TGTGCCAGCATCCGGACAGGGCGCACCGGGGAGCTGTTTTTT. This translates into CASIRTGRTGELFF.

The chain couples TRBV4-1 to TRBJ2-3; tentatively, D is TRBD2 (5 bases). In germline, CDR1 is MGHRA, CDR2 YSYEKL. This CDR3 spans 16 amino acids. V lost 1 base, J lost 1 base, and 12 bases lay in between. In DNA form, the CDR3 reads TGCGCCAGCAGCCAAGGCCTAAAGGAGGGCACAGATACGCAGTATTTT. Its translation: CASSQGLKEGTDTQYF.

The V and J genes are TRBV7-8 and TRBJ2-3; no reliable D call. Trimming cost V 7 bases and J 6 bases, with 11 bases left between them. The CDR3 length is 12 residues. Germline values: CDR1 SGHVS, CDR2 FQNEAQ. CDR3 residues: CASNPPRDTQYF. The CDR3 region has the DNA TGTGCCAGCAACCCGCCCAGGGATACGCAGTATTTT.

The V call is TRBV27, the J call TRBJ2-7; 11 bases are a match to TRBD2. The CDR3 spans 14 residues. With V trimmed by 5 bases and J by 7 bases, 7 bases remained unmatched. CDR1 is MNHEY and CDR2 is SMNVEV in the germline V gene (reference sequence). The CDR3 bases are TGTGCCAGCAGTCCGGGACTAGCGGCCGTTGAGCAGTACTTC. As protein: CASSPGLAAVEQYF.

The chain couples TRBV5-1 to TRBJ2-1, with 10 bases that match TRBD1. V was clipped by 8 bases and J by 3 bases; unmatched bases: 5. This CDR3 comprises 14 residues. Germline V gives CDR1 SGHRS, CDR2 YFSETQ. CDR3 in DNA: TGCGCCAGTTCGGGACAGGGGCGCTACAATGAGCAGTTCTTC. Residues: CASSGQGRYNEQFF. Using reference TRBV5-1 and TRBJ2-1 for the parts outside the CDR3, the full variable domain is KAGVTQTPRYLIKTRGQQVTLSCSPISGHRSVSWYQQTPGQGLQFLFEYFSETQRNKGNFPGRFSGRQFSNSRSEMNVSTLELGDSALYLCASSGQGRYNEQFFGPGTRLTVL.

In the case of this clone: One junction end disagrees with the germline gene, perhaps due to a read error. CDR3 sequence: CSVEYIGLRQGDLKTEAFF. In nucleotides, the CDR3 is TGCAGCGTTGAATATATAGGTCTGCGTCAGGGGGATTTGAAGACTGAAGCTTTCTTT. This sequence joins TRBV29-1 and TRBJ1-1, with 7 positions matching TRBD1. The V gene's germline CDR1 is SQVTM and CDR2 ANQGSEA. This CDR3 is built from 19 residues.

This sequence joins TRBV29-1 and TRBJ2-1; 12 bases map to TRBD2. From germline, CDR1 is SQVTM and CDR2 ANQGSEA. The CDR3 has 18 amino acids. Losses at the gene ends were 3 bases for V and 7 bases for J; bases not matched to a gene: 16. CDR3 DNA sequence: TGCAGCGTTGACGGGGCTAGCGGGAGGGCCAAGGTTGGGAATGAGCAGTTCTTC. This sequence encodes CSVDGASGRAKVGNEQFF.